A selection of T cell receptor beta chains follows, all from one sample in a study of blood T cell repertoires in COVID-19. Assay: immunoSEQ multiplex PCR; the TCRdb copy retains only in-frame clones and omits some. The profile covers approximately 64,000 clones, with roughly 90% appearing a single time and over 3% taken by the ten largest. Sequencing was performed on peripheral blood. Receptors originate from a man aged 70-80 years with acute or convalescent COVID-19. CDR3s include the opening cysteine and the closing phenylalanine or tryptophan. The D gene is left open where the match is weak. Some rows have no size entry. The others give once, few or many, or a class for an expanded clone.

clone size | D gene | J gene | V gene | CDR3 protein | CDR3 DNA
few | NA | TRBJ1-6 | TRBV11-2 | CASSSLPGLSNSPLHF | TGTGCCAGCAGCTCCCTACCGGGACTGAGTAATTCACCCCTCCACTTT
once | NA | TRBJ2-1 | TRBV18 | CASSLAGSYNEQFF | TGTGCCAGCTCCTTGGCAGGCTCCTACAATGAGCAGTTCTTC
few | NA | TRBJ2-5 | TRBV18 | CASSPLAIPETQYF | TGTGCCAGCTCACCCCTGGCCATTCCAGAGACCCAGTACTTC
NA | NA | TRBJ1-3 | TRBV4-3 | CASAYTRVSGNTIYF | TGCGCCAGCGCCTACACCAGGGTTTCCGGAAACACCATATATTTT
NA | NA | TRBJ1-6 | TRBV27 | CASSFQGVISPLHF | TGTGCCAGCAGTTTCCAGGGTGTGATTTCACCCCTCCACTTT
once | TRBD2 | TRBJ2-1 | TRBV14 | CASSQGSGGPLFSNEQFF | TGTGCCAGCAGCCAAGGCAGCGGGGGGCCATTGTTCAGCAATGAGCAGTTCTTC
NA | NA | TRBJ1-6 | TRBV9 | CASSAQGRMDSPLHF | TGTGCCAGCAGCGCACAGGGACGGATGGATTCACCCCTCCACTTT
NA | NA | TRBJ2-3 | TRBV6-2/TRBV6-3 | CASSVRGGYTDTQYF | TGTGCCAGCAGCGTGAGGGGGGGATACACAGATACGCAGTATTTT
NA | NA | TRBJ2-7 | TRBV7-9 | CASSQPLGGASSYEQYF | TGTGCCAGCAGCCAACCCCTTGGCGGGGCCAGCTCCTACGAGCAGTACTTC
NA | NA | TRBJ1-6 | TRBV14 | CASSQFGSSYNSPLHF | TGTGCCAGCAGCCAGTTCGGGAGCTCCTATAATTCACCCCTCCACTTT
NA | TRBD1 | TRBJ2-2 | TRBV7-2 | CASSLDRGVTGELFF | TGTGCCAGCAGTCTTGACAGGGGAGTCACCGGGGAGCTGTTTTTT
once | TRBD2 | TRBJ2-1 | TRBV9 | CASSARSRGGSYNEQFF | TGTGCCAGCAGCGCGAGGTCTCGGGGGGGCTCCTACAATGAGCAGTTCTTC
NA | TRBD1 | TRBJ1-2 | TRBV5-1 | CASSLAGGIRANYGYTF | TGCGCCAGCAGCTTGGCAGGGGGGATTCGAGCTAACTATGGCTACACCTTC
NA | NA | TRBJ1-6 | TRBV4-3 | CASSQGLLGNSPLHF | TGCGCCAGCAGCCAAGGATTGCTAGGAAATTCACCCCTCCACTTT
NA | NA | TRBJ2-1 | TRBV30 | CARGSYNEQFF | TGTGCCCGGGGTAGTTACAATGAGCAGTTCTTC
NA | NA | TRBJ2-3 | TRBV5-8 | CASSLFRGIADTQYF | TGTGCCAGCAGCTTGTTTAGGGGGATCGCAGATACGCAGTATTTT
NA | NA | TRBJ2-7 | TRBV4-1 | CASSQDNGGVLYEQYF | TGCGCCAGCAGCCAAGACAATGGAGGGGTACTATACGAGCAGTACTTC
NA | NA | TRBJ2-5 | TRBV7-2 | CASSSPSTVQETQYF | TGTGCCAGCAGCTCGCCCTCGACTGTACAAGAGACCCAGTACTTC
few | NA | TRBJ2-1 | TRBV6-5 | CASRQRDSYNEQFF | TGTGCCAGCAGACAACGGGACTCATACAATGAGCAGTTCTTC
NA | TRBD2 | TRBJ2-2 | TRBV14 | CASSQLGGMHYTGELFF | TGTGCCAGCAGCCAACTCGGGGGGATGCATTACACCGGGGAGCTGTTTTTT
NA | TRBD2 | TRBJ2-1 | TRBV6-5 | CASSRTSGSYNEQFF | TGTGCCAGCAGTCGCACTAGCGGGTCGTACAATGAGCAGTTCTTC
NA | NA | TRBJ2-5 | TRBV7-2 | CASSFRRSQETQYF | TGTGCCAGCAGCTTTAGAAGGAGCCAAGAGACCCAGTACTTC
NA | NA | TRBJ1-1 | TRBV6-2/TRBV6-3 | CASSLLRTRGTEAFF | TGTGCCAGCAGTTTACTCCGGACTCGGGGCACTGAAGCTTTCTTT
NA | TRBD1 | TRBJ2-2 | TRBV14 | CASSQDSRTGVDTGELFF | TGTGCCAGCAGCCAAGACAGTCGGACAGGGGTGGACACCGGGGAGCTGTTTTTT
NA | TRBD1 | TRBJ1-6 | TRBV6-2/TRBV6-3 | CASSRDRGSPLHF | TGTGCCAGCAGCCGGGACAGGGGATCACCCCTCCACTTT
NA | TRBD2 | TRBJ2-1 | TRBV7-3 | CASSSEGLVNANEQFF | TGTGCCAGCAGCAGCGAGGGACTAGTAAACGCAAATGAGCAGTTCTTC
NA | TRBD1 | TRBJ2-3 | TRBV6-4 | CASSERQGDTQYF | TGTGCCAGCAGTGAGAGACAGGGAGATACGCAGTATTTT
NA | NA | TRBJ1-3 | TRBV18 | CASSPFGGGNTIYF | TGTGCCAGCTCACCCTTCGGGGGTGGAAACACCATATATTTT
NA | NA | TRBJ1-2 | TRBV3-1/TRBV3-2 | CASSGQGRSYGYTF | TGTGCCAGCAGCGGACAAGGCAGGAGCTATGGCTACACCTTC
NA | NA | TRBJ1-1 | TRBV6-5 | CASIRDLGTEAFF | TGTGCCAGCATTCGGGATCTGGGCACTGAAGCTTTCTTT
NA | NA | TRBJ1-4 | TRBV18 | CASSPVATNEKLFF | TGTGCCAGCTCACCGGTAGCAACTAATGAAAAACTGTTTTTT
NA | TRBD1 | TRBJ2-7 | TRBV19 | CASSTRDRGSYEQYF | TGTGCCAGTAGTACCCGGGACAGGGGGAGTTACGAGCAGTACTTC
NA | NA | TRBJ2-5 | TRBV9 | CASRPPGAGEETQYF | TGTGCCAGCAGACCACCGGGGGCGGGGGAAGAGACCCAGTACTTC
few | NA | TRBJ1-4 | TRBV16 | CASSQRGQRNEKLFF | TGTGCCAGCAGCCAACGCGGACAGAGGAATGAAAAACTGTTTTTT
NA | NA | TRBJ1-5 | TRBV6-5 | CASSPTTGMNQPQHF | TGTGCCAGCAGCCCGACGACGGGAATGAATCAGCCCCAGCATTTT
NA | TRBD1 | TRBJ1-4 | TRBV18 | CASSRGTGNEKLFF | TGTGCCAGCTCACGCGGGACAGGGAATGAAAAACTGTTTTTT